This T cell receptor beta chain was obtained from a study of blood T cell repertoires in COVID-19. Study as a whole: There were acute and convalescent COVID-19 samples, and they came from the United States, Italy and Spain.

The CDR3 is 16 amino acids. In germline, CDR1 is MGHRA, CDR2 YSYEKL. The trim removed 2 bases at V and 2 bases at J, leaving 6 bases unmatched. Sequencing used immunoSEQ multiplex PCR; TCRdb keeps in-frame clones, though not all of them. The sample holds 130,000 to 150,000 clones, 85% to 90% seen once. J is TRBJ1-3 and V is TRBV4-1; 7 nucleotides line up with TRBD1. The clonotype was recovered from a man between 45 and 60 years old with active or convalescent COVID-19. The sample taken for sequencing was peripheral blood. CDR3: CASSQPDRDPGNTIYF. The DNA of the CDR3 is TGCGCCAGCAGCCAACCAGACAGGGACCCTGGAAACACCATATATTTT.